These 26 T cell receptor beta chains came from one sample sequenced in a study of T cell responses to AZD1222 COVID-19 vaccine. TCRdb's copy holds only in-frame clones and misses some; the assay was immunoSEQ multiplex PCR. Seen here are more than 110,000 clones, about 87% observed once, and the top ten hold 5.5%. Material: peripheral blood, obtained on day 0 of AZD1222 vaccination. The origin of the receptors is an adult in good health.

CDR3 sequence: CASSYRSGDGYTF. The CDR3 nucleotides read TGTGCCAGCAGCTATCGGAGTGGCGACGGCTACACCTTC. The chain combines TRBV5-4 with TRBJ1-2; no firm D call. The CDR3 has 13 amino acids. The V end was cut by 3 bases, the J end by 8 bases, with 14 bases between. Germline assignment: CDR1 SGHNT and CDR2 YYREEE (reference sequence).

In its sample, this clone was seen once. The rearrangement uses TRBV11-2 and TRBJ2-5, with 7 bases fitting TRBD2. There are 15 residues in the CDR3. Germline loops: CDR1 SGHAT, CDR2 FQNNGV. V dropped 1 base and J dropped 3; count of bases not matched to a gene: 5. CDR3 protein: CASSLVGGSKETQYF. In DNA, the CDR3 is TGTGCCAGCAGCTTAGTTGGCGGGAGTAAAGAGACCCAGTACTTC.

This chain joins TRBV7-2 and TRBJ2-3, with TRBD2 matching 13 bases. This CDR3 has 15 residues. Trimming cost V 5 bases and J 4 bases; bases outside gene matches: 3. In germline, CDR1 is SGHTA, CDR2 FQGNSA. The DNA for the CDR3 is TGTGCCAGCAGCCTACTAGCGGGAGGGGCAGATACGCAGTATTTT. It is translated as CASSLLAGGADTQYF.

This rearrangement joins TRBV7-8 to TRBJ1-1; D uncertain. Germline CDR1 is SGHVS and CDR2 is FQNEAQ. CDR3 size: 13 residues. Trimming shortened V by 2 bases and J by 1 base, and 5 bases separated the two germline ends. The CDR3 here is CASSLSQNTEAFF. The CDR3 DNA follows: TGTGCCAGCAGCTTATCCCAGAACACTGAAGCTTTCTTT. Full variable domain (outside the CDR3, taken from reference TRBV7-8 and TRBJ1-1): GAGVSQSPRYKVAKRGQDVALRCDPISGHVSLFWYQQALGQGPEFLTYFQNEAQLDKSGLPSDRFFAERPEGSVSTLKIQRTQQEDSAVYLCASSLSQNTEAFFGQGTRLTVV.

The rearrangement links TRBV9 to TRBJ2-3, with D tentatively TRBD1 or TRBD2 (5 bases each). CDR1 and CDR2 from the germline V gene are SGDLS and YYNGEE. Trimming took 10 bases from V and 1 from J, leaving 13 bases between them. The CDR3 has 13 amino acids. CDR3 amino acids: CASRGDGTDTQYF. CDR3 bases: TGTGCCTCCCGAGGGGACGGCACAGATACGCAGTATTTT.

CDR3 nucleotides: TGTGCCAGCAGTTCAGGGGGGGCCTCCTATAATTCACCCCTCCACTTT. Translation gives CASSSGGASYNSPLHF. J is TRBJ1-6 and V is TRBV28; 7 positions agree with TRBD1. Germline assignment: CDR1 MDHEN and CDR2 SYDVKM. J gave up 0 bases and V 4 bases, and 3 bases lay outside the gene matches. This CDR3 contains 16 residues.

This clone occurred once. This chain links TRBV9 with TRBJ1-6; D is unclear. The CDR3 has 14 residues. Per germline, CDR1 SGDLS and CDR2 YYNGEE. Trimming left V 3 bases short and J 5 bases short, with 9 bases between. The CDR3 DNA sequence: TGTGCCAGCAGCGCGACCCGGAATAATTCACCCCTCCACTTT. Amino acid sequence: CASSATRNNSPLHF.

The chain couples TRBV19 to TRBJ1-1, with 8 bases identical to TRBD1. The germline CDR1 and CDR2 sequences are LNHDA and SQIVND (reference sequence). The CDR3 loop spans 15 amino acids. Trimming removed 4 bases from V and 2 bases from J; junction bases left unmatched: 6. CDR3 region: CASSTPRGQNTEAFF. DNA for the CDR3: TGTGCCAGTAGTACACCCAGGGGGCAAAACACTGAAGCTTTCTTT. Together with reference TRBV19 and TRBJ1-1, the CDR3 gives the full variable domain: DGGITQSPKYLFRKEGQNVTLSCEQNLNHDAMYWYRQDPGQGLRLIYYSQIVNDFQKGDIAEGYSVSREKKESFPLTVTSAQKNPTAFYLCASSTPRGQNTEAFFGQGTRLTVV.

This chain connects TRBV5-5 to TRBJ2-1; the D is unclear. Trimming pared 0 bases from V and 10 bases from J, leaving 5 bases between. In germline, CDR1 is SGHKS, CDR2 YYEKEE (reference sequence). The CDR3 is 11 amino acids. In DNA, the CDR3 is TGTGCCAGCAGCTTGGCCAGAGAGCAGTTCTTC. Its protein product is CASSLAREQFF.

This chain uses TRBV27 with TRBJ1-5; 9 bases line up with TRBD1. Trimming took 3 bases from V and 7 from J; bases not matched to a gene: 7. The CDR3 runs to 15 residues. Looked up from germline, CDR1 is MNHEY and CDR2 is SMNVEV (reference sequence). CDR3 sequence (DNA): TGTGCCAGCAGTTTCGGACAGGGGAGTCACCAGCCCCAGCATTTT. Translated: CASSFGQGSHQPQHF.

V and J are TRBV11-2 and TRBJ2-7; tentative D call: TRBD1 (6 bases). The CDR3 totals 14 residues. In germline, CDR1 is SGHAT, CDR2 FQNNGV. The ends were cut back, 4 bases at V and 6 bases at J, with 16 bases in the middle. The CDR3 sequence is CASSSKNRVGEQYF. The CDR3 DNA follows: TGTGCCAGCAGCTCCAAAAACAGGGTTGGCGAGCAGTACTTC.

The V and J genes are TRBV4-2 and TRBJ1-1, with 7 bases lining up with TRBD1. This CDR3 contains 17 residues. Germline V CDR1 and CDR2: LGHNA, YNFKEQ. With V trimmed by 2 bases and J by 1 base, 10 bases remained unmatched. The CDR3, as DNA: TGTGCCAGCAGCCAACTAGGGACAGCCGATACGAACACTGAAGCTTTCTTT. Residues: CASSQLGTADTNTEAFF.

The V gene is TRBV28, the J gene TRBJ2-7; D remains ambiguous. This CDR3 comprises 16 residues. Germline V lookup: CDR1 MDHEN, CDR2 SYDVKM. V dropped 2 bases and J dropped 5 bases, with 19 bases sitting between them. For the CDR3, the DNA is TGTGCCAGCAGTTTACGGTTCGGTGGGTTAGAGAACGAGCAGTACTTC. It yields the protein CASSLRFGGLENEQYF.

This chain links TRBV11-2 with TRBJ2-7; possible D gene TRBD1, 5 bases. The germline CDR1 and CDR2 sequences are SGHAT and FQNNGV. V lost 2 bases and J 8 bases, leaving 7 bases between the germline ends. The CDR3 is 11 residues long. CDR3 DNA sequence: TGTGCCAGCAGCTTACAGGGTCAGCAGTACTTC. This encodes CASSLQGQQYF.

The V call is TRBV5-8, the J call TRBJ1-2; no definite D call. The CDR3 covers 14 residues. The V end was cut by 4 bases, the J end by 5 bases, with 15 bases between. Germline loops: CDR1 SGHTS, CDR2 YDEGEE. The chain's CDR3 is CASSAVPVAYGYTF. For the CDR3, the DNA is TGTGCCAGCAGCGCGGTACCAGTAGCATATGGCTACACCTTC.

This sequence joins TRBV2 and TRBJ2-7, with a tentative D call TRBD2 (5 bases). The CDR3 loop spans 14 amino acids. V was clipped by 6 bases and J by 3 bases, with 15 bases between them. Looked up from germline, CDR1 is SNHLY and CDR2 is FYNNEI. The CDR3: CASRVNPGSYEQYF. CDR3 coding DNA: TGTGCCAGCAGAGTTAACCCGGGGAGCTACGAGCAGTACTTC.

This chain uses TRBV6-1 with TRBJ1-1; D might be TRBD1 (6 bases). Germline V lookup: CDR1 MNHNS, CDR2 SASEGT. CDR3 length equals 16 residues. Trimming shortened V by 3 bases and J by 5 bases, and 19 bases separated the two germline ends. The CDR3 loop reads CASSDTGLGQGTEAFF. The CDR3 bases are TGTGCCAGCAGTGATACAGGTTTAGGGCAGGGGACTGAAGCTTTCTTT.

V gene TRBV19 combines with J gene TRBJ1-2, with 7 bases lining up with TRBD1. The CDR3 is 13 amino acids. Germline V CDR1 and CDR2: LNHDA, SQIVND (reference sequence). The junction had 3 bases not matched to a gene; V was cut back by 4 bases and J by 4 bases. Here the CDR3 DNA reads TGTGCCAGTAGTACAAGGGACAGCTATGGCTACACCTTC. Its protein product is CASSTRDSYGYTF.

This clone was seen just once. This chain connects TRBV7-2 to TRBJ1-4; D possibly corresponds to TRBD1 (5 bases). V was pared by 5 bases and J by 4 bases, with 8 bases between. Germline V gives CDR1 SGHTA, CDR2 FQGNSA. The CDR3 consists of 13 residues. The CDR3 loop reads CASSRQFNEKLFF. In nucleotides, the CDR3 is TGTGCCAGCAGCCGACAGTTTAATGAAAAACTGTTTTTT. Using reference TRBV7-2 and TRBJ1-4 for the parts outside the CDR3, the full variable domain is GAGVSQSPSNKVTEKGKDVELRCDPISGHTALYWYRQSLGQGLEFLIYFQGNSAPDKSGLPSDRFSAERTGGSVSTLTIQRTQQEDSAVYLCASSRQFNEKLFFGSGTQLSVL.

The rearrangement links TRBV24-1 to TRBJ2-3; TRBD1 matches 8 bases. The V gene's germline CDR1 is KGHDR and CDR2 SFDVKD. The length of the CDR3 is 18 residues. J was trimmed by 0 bases and V by 4 bases; bases with no gene match: 11. CDR3 sequence: CATSDPAGGQASTDTQYF. The CDR3 bases are TGTGCCACCAGTGACCCTGCCGGGGGACAGGCTAGCACAGATACGCAGTATTTT.

This clone was counted once. The chain combines TRBV5-1 with TRBJ1-2, with D possibly being TRBD1 (5 bases). Deletions cut 4 bases from V and 1 base from J, with 11 bases between. Germline V gene data show CDR1 as SGHRS and CDR2 as YFSETQ. The CDR3 runs 14 residues. CDR3 in DNA: TGCGCCAGCAGCCCTGGCGGGGGTAACTATGGCTACACCTTC. It translates to CASSPGGGNYGYTF.

J is TRBJ1-3 and V is TRBV28; 8 bases are shared with TRBD1. The germline CDR1 and CDR2 sequences are MDHEN and SYDVKM. The CDR3 consists of 15 residues. The J segment lost 0 bases and the V segment lost 9 bases, leaving 7 bases of the junction unmatched. DNA of the CDR3: TGTGCCAGTCGGACAGGGACGAGCTCTGGAAACACCATATATTTT. Translation gives CASRTGTSSGNTIYF.

The rearrangement joins TRBV5-4 to TRBJ1-6; TRBD1 is a possible D gene (5 bases). The CDR3 runs to 16 residues. Between the trimmed V and J ends, which lost 4 bases and 8 bases, there was a span of 19 bases. CDR1 SGHNT and CDR2 YYREEE come from the germline V gene (reference sequence). Written as DNA, the CDR3 is TGTGCCAGCAGCCTACACTGGGGTAGGGACGATTCACCCCTCCACTTT. This translates into CASSLHWGRDDSPLHF.

This clone has just a few counts. This rearrangement joins TRBV7-9 to TRBJ2-1; TRBD2 is a possible D gene (5 bases). Trimming removed 5 bases from V and 5 bases from J, with 10 bases in between. The CDR3 has 13 residues. In germline, CDR1 is SEHNR, CDR2 FQNEAQ (reference sequence). Written as DNA, the CDR3 is TGTGCCAGCAGCCCCAGCGGCAACAATGAGCAGTTCTTC. It translates to CASSPSGNNEQFF.

The chain joins TRBV6-1 to TRBJ2-6; the D call may be TRBD1 or TRBD2 (5 bases each). CDR3 length: 15 amino acids. Trimming shortened V by 2 bases and J by 4 bases, and 9 bases separated the two germline ends. Germline V gene sequence: CDR1 MNHNS, CDR2 SASEGT. The CDR3 region is CASSELGEGANVLTF. CDR3 nucleotide sequence: TGTGCCAGCAGTGAACTGGGGGAGGGGGCCAACGTCCTGACTTTC.

This chain connects TRBV4-1 to TRBJ2-7; D possibly corresponds to TRBD1 (5 bases). The V gene lost 5 bases and the J gene lost 3 bases, with 14 bases spanning the gap. Germline CDR1 and CDR2: MGHRA and YSYEKL. The CDR3 is made up of 14 amino acids. The CDR3 spells CASSIAQGFYEQYF. The CDR3 region has the DNA TGCGCCAGCAGCATCGCCCAGGGATTCTACGAGCAGTACTTC.